This record covers a single T cell receptor beta chain. Its antigen remains unidentified. The data derive from a study of graft-versus-host responses after intestinal transplantation. Study-level background: In this cohort, recipients had multivisceral, liver-intestinal, or isolated intestinal transplants. Induction using anti-thymocyte globulin, followed by tacrolimus and steroids for 3 to 4 years, was given to all recipients.

V lost 4 bases and J lost 2, with 13 bases in between. Germline CDR1 and CDR2: SGDLS and YYNGEE. The length of the CDR3 is 15 residues. The method was immunoSEQ multiplex PCR; TCRdb's version includes in-frame clones alone and lacks a portion of them. The top ten hold less than 0.25% of the sample, which has some 39,000 clones, 90% to 95% seen once. Study-wide results and limits: Patients who carried graft-donor T cell macrochimerism also had high graft-versus-host to host-versus-graft clonal ratios in their allografts.

This sequence joins TRBV9 and TRBJ2-1, with D possibly being TRBD2 (6 bases). The source is a human donor who was the organ donor for an intestinal transplant. Sequenced here: unstimulated CD8+ T cells sorted from spleen or lymph node cells, sampled before transplant. CDR3 DNA: TGTGCCAGCAGCCCTTCCGGGACTCCCTACAATGAGCAGTTCTTC. It is translated as CASSPSGTPYNEQFF.